Presented here are 24 T cell receptor beta chains from one specimen sequenced in a study of shared T cell receptors in the human thymus. Sequencing used immunoSEQ multiplex PCR; TCRdb keeps in-frame clones, though not all of them. The table lists some 660,000 clones, 70% to 90% of them singletons. These data also formed part of another study, on human thymus T cells.

Specimen: thymocytes. Source of these receptors: a boy in the first two years of life with a congenital heart defect.

J is TRBJ1-4 and V is TRBV5-1; possibly TRBD1 for D (6 bases). Germline assignment: CDR1 SGHRS and CDR2 YFSETQ. The CDR3 covers 15 residues. Between the trimmed V and J ends, which lost 7 bases and 4 bases, there was a span of 17 bases. This CDR3 is CASSNLGGVNEKLFF. CDR3 DNA: TGCGCCAGCTCTAATTTAGGGGGTGTTAATGAAAAACTGTTTTTT.

The chain links TRBV27 to TRBJ1-5; D is ambiguous. CDR1 is MNHEY and CDR2 is SMNVEV in the germline V gene (reference sequence). CDR3 length: 15 amino acids. V lost 3 bases and J lost 2, with 11 bases in between. The CDR3, as DNA: TGTGCCAGCAGTTTTGGAGGCAACGGCAATCAGCCCCAGCATTTT. Translating gives CASSFGGNGNQPQHF.

The rearrangement joins TRBV11-2 to TRBJ2-7, with 13 bases aligning to TRBD2. V gave up 4 bases and J gave up 1 base; unmatched junction bases: 7. This CDR3 spans 17 amino acids. Germline CDR1 is SGHAT and CDR2 is FQNNGV. The DNA of the CDR3 is TGTGCCAGCAGCTCCCCTCGGACTAGCGGGAGTTCCTACGAGCAGTACTTC. Translation: CASSSPRTSGSSYEQYF.

This clone has just one count. The chain employs TRBV27 and TRBJ1-4; 8 bases line up with TRBD1. Germline V lookup: CDR1 MNHEY, CDR2 SMNVEV (reference sequence). J gave up 5 bases and V 2 bases, and 10 bases lay outside the gene matches. There are 17 residues in the CDR3. CDR3 region: CASSLNREDRENEKLFF. DNA of the CDR3: TGTGCCAGCAGTTTAAATAGAGAGGACAGGGAGAATGAAAAACTGTTTTTT.

The genes are TRBV10-3 and TRBJ2-7, with TRBD2 matching 9 bases. After removal of 0 bases from V and 0 bases from J, the junction contained 18 bases not matched to a gene. CDR3 length: 21 residues. In germline, CDR1 is ENHRY, CDR2 SYGVKD. CDR3 residues: CAISESIGSEREDLFSYEQYF. CDR3 sequence (DNA): TGTGCCATCAGTGAGTCCATTGGATCTGAGCGGGAGGACCTCTTCTCCTACGAGCAGTACTTC.

V gene TRBV15 combines with J gene TRBJ2-1; TRBD2 aligns across 8 bases. This CDR3 comprises 17 residues. V was clipped by 1 base and J by 2 bases; unmatched bases: 7. Germline assignment: CDR1 LNHNV and CDR2 YYDKDF (reference sequence). The CDR3 here is CATSRVSGSLTYNEQFF. The DNA for the CDR3 is TGTGCCACCAGCAGAGTCAGCGGGAGCTTGACCTACAATGAGCAGTTCTTC.

V usage is TRBV2 and J usage is TRBJ1-2; no firm D call. Trimming removed 2 bases from V and 2 bases from J, with 12 bases in between. Germline assignment: CDR1 SNHLY and CDR2 FYNNEI. This CDR3 is 15 amino acids long. CDR3 coding DNA: TGTGCCAGCAGTGAACTGGCACCCCTGAACTATGGCTACACCTTC. Translating gives CASSELAPLNYGYTF. The complete variable domain, with remaining parts taken from reference TRBV2 and TRBJ1-2, reads EPEVTQTPSHQVTQMGQEVILRCVPISNHLYFYWYRQILGQKVEFLVSFYNNEISEKSEIFDDQFSVERPDGSNFTLKIRSTKLEDSAMYFCASSELAPLNYGYTFGSGTRLTVV.

The CDR3 DNA reads TGTGCCAGCAGTCACAGTAGCTCTGGAAACACCATATATTTT. Protein product: CASSHSSSGNTIYF. V gene TRBV27 combines with J gene TRBJ1-3; D gene uncertain. Germline lookup yields CDR1 MNHEY and CDR2 SMNVEV (reference sequence). With 5 bases removed from V and 0 bases from J, the gap between germline ends came to 8 bases. This CDR3 contains 14 residues.

The chain couples TRBV5-6 to TRBJ2-1; 8 bases line up with TRBD1. The CDR3 runs 15 residues. In germline, CDR1 is SGHDT, CDR2 YYEEEE. Trimming at V came to 3 bases and at J to 6 bases, leaving 8 bases not matched to a gene. The CDR3: CASSSDRERGNEQFF. The CDR3 nucleotides read TGTGCCAGCAGCTCGGACAGGGAAAGGGGCAATGAGCAGTTCTTC.

This chain joins TRBV15 and TRBJ2-7; tentatively, D is TRBD1 (8 bases). This CDR3 has 21 residues. Trimming took off 8 bases at V and 4 bases at J, with 39 bases between the two ends. Germline V CDR1 and CDR2: LNHNV, YYDKDF (reference sequence). The CDR3 bases are TGTGCCACCGGGCGGGAGCCGGTCAGGGGGCGAATGACGCGGGAGTTGTACGAGCAGTACTTC. Protein sequence: CATGREPVRGRMTRELYEQYF.

The V call is TRBV4-3, the J call TRBJ2-6, with a possible D match to TRBD1 (6 bases). The V gene lost 0 bases and the J gene lost 0 bases, with 9 bases spanning the gap. Germline lookup yields CDR1 LGHNA and CDR2 YSLEER. This CDR3 is built from 17 residues. The CDR3 nucleotides are TGCGCCAGCAGCCAAGACGACAGGTTCTCTGGGGCCAACGTCCTGACTTTC. This gives the protein CASSQDDRFSGANVLTF.

This clone was seen a single time. This chain joins TRBV10-3 and TRBJ2-1; 7 bases map to TRBD2. The CDR3 extends over 14 amino acids. V was clipped by 4 bases and J by 4 bases; unmatched bases: 4. Per germline, CDR1 ENHRY and CDR2 SYGVKD. CDR3 nucleotide sequence: TGTGCCATCAGTGCGAGGGAGGGATACAATGAGCAGTTCTTC. This encodes CAISAREGYNEQFF.

A note on this clone: Distinct nucleotide sequences in the sample also encode this CDR3. V is TRBV4-2 and J is TRBJ1-6, with 7 bases aligning to TRBD1. Per germline, CDR1 LGHNA and CDR2 YNFKEQ. V gave up 3 bases and J gave up 5 bases; unmatched junction bases: 4. The CDR3 is made up of 15 amino acids. The CDR3 is CASSQGDRDNSPLHF. Written as DNA, the CDR3 is TGTGCCAGCAGCCAGGGAGACAGGGATAATTCACCCCTCCACTTT.

The chain combines TRBV6-1 with TRBJ1-3; D gene uncertain. Germline lookup yields CDR1 MNHNS and CDR2 SASEGT. Trimming removed 1 base at V and 4 bases at J, with 2 bases between. CDR3 length equals 12 residues. The CDR3 loop is CASSEVGNTIYF. CDR3 in DNA: TGTGCCAGCAGTGAAGTAGGAAACACCATATATTTT.

The chain carries TRBV28 and TRBJ1-4; 11 bases align to TRBD1. Losses at the gene ends were 4 bases for V and 3 bases for J; bases not matched to a gene: 1. Germline CDR1 is MDHEN and CDR2 is SYDVKM. The CDR3 consists of 15 residues. CDR3 nucleotide sequence: TGTGCCAGCAGTTGGGGACAGGGGGCTAATGAAAAACTGTTTTTT. Protein product: CASSWGQGANEKLFF.

The J gene is TRBJ2-5, the V gene TRBV5-1; a possible D gene is TRBD1 (5 bases). Germline CDR1 and CDR2: SGHRS and YFSETQ. Trimming shortened V by 0 bases and J by 5 bases, and 5 bases separated the two germline ends. This CDR3 has 12 residues. CDR3 residues: CASSLDRETQYF. CDR3 coding DNA: TGCGCCAGCAGCTTGGACAGGGAGACCCAGTACTTC.

In its sample, this clone was seen a few times. The V and J genes are TRBV18 and TRBJ2-2; maybe TRBD1 (6 bases). CDR3 length: 16 residues. Germline V gives CDR1 KGHSH, CDR2 LQKENI. Trimming pared 1 base from V and 6 bases from J, leaving 15 bases between. CDR3 DNA sequence: TGTGCCAGCTCACCACAGGCCAGGGGAAACGCCGGGGAGCTGTTTTTT. Translation gives CASSPQARGNAGELFF.

This clone has just a few counts. This rearrangement joins TRBV19 to TRBJ2-3, with 8 bases fitting TRBD1. The CDR3 totals 16 residues. The V and J ends lost 6 bases and 2 bases, in that order; junction bases with no gene match: 10. Germline values: CDR1 LNHDA, CDR2 SQIVND (reference sequence). DNA of the CDR3: TGTGCCAGTAGCCCACGACAGGGGTCGTCCACAGATACGCAGTATTTT. Translation: CASSPRQGSSTDTQYF.

This clone appeared a single time. The chain combines TRBV11-2 with TRBJ2-2; 8 bases fit TRBD1. V was clipped by 4 bases and J by 3 bases; unmatched bases: 16. Germline assignment: CDR1 SGHAT and CDR2 FQNNGV. This CDR3 spans 19 amino acids. The CDR3 here is CASSYGRAGGREDTGELFF. CDR3 sequence (DNA): TGTGCCAGCAGCTACGGGCGGGCAGGGGGCAGGGAAGACACCGGGGAGCTGTTTTTT.

This chain joins TRBV7-9 and TRBJ2-3; possibly TRBD2 for D (5 bases). The germline CDR1 and CDR2 sequences are SEHNR and FQNEAQ (reference sequence). This CDR3 spans 14 amino acids. Trimming removed 5 bases from V and 2 bases from J, with 11 bases in between. The CDR3 DNA follows: TGTGCCAGCAGCGGACGGGGATCCACAGATACGCAGTATTTT. The encoded protein is CASSGRGSTDTQYF.

The chain carries TRBV27 and TRBJ2-6; TRBD1 agrees at 7 bases. The CDR3 loop spans 23 amino acids. Germline assignment: CDR1 MNHEY and CDR2 SMNVEV (reference sequence). V lost 2 bases to trimming and J lost 4 bases; unmatched junction nucleotides: 26. CDR3 nucleotides: TGTGCCAGCAGTTTAAGCGGTAAGACACCCCGACAGGGCCCCGTTCGGGGGGCCAACGTCCTGACTTTC. Protein sequence: CASSLSGKTPRQGPVRGANVLTF.

This chain connects TRBV12-5 to TRBJ2-7; 8 bases line up with TRBD1. Germline assignment: CDR1 LGHNT and CDR2 FRNRAP. The CDR3 extends over 17 amino acids. Trimming took 1 base from V and 8 from J; bases not matched to a gene: 16. The CDR3 reads CASGLEYPGTGDAKQYF. CDR3 coding DNA: TGTGCTAGTGGTTTGGAATACCCCGGGACAGGTGACGCCAAGCAGTACTTC.

This clone was observed a handful of times. The chain combines TRBV14 with TRBJ1-2; D is perhaps TRBD1 (6 bases). V lost 0 bases and J 3 bases, leaving 8 bases between the germline ends. Germline CDR1 is SGHDN and CDR2 is FVKESK. This CDR3 is 14 amino acids long. The CDR3 DNA sequence: TGTGCCAGCAGCCAAGATACAGGGCACTATGGCTACACCTTC. As protein: CASSQDTGHYGYTF.

This sequence joins TRBV15 and TRBJ1-4; D gene uncertain. This CDR3 has 15 residues. Germline V gives CDR1 LNHNV, CDR2 YYDKDF (reference sequence). Trimming left V 5 bases short and J 7 bases short, with 17 bases between. In DNA form, the CDR3 reads TGTGCCACCAGCGCCTCCCAGAGGGAAATTGAAAAACTGTTTTTT. It encodes CATSASQREIEKLFF.